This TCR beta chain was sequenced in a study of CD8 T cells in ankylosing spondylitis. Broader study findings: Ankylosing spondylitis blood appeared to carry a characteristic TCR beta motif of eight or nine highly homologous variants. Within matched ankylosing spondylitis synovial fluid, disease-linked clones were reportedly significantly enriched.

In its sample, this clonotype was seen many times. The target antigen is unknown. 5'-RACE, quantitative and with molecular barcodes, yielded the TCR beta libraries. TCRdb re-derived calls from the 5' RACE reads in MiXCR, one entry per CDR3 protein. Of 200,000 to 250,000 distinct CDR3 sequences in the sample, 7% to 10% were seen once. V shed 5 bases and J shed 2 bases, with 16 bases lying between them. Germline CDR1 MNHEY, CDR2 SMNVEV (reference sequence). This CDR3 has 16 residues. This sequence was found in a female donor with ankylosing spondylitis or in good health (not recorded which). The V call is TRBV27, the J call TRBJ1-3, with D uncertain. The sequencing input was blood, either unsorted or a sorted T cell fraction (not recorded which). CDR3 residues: CASSDLVGGTGNTIYF. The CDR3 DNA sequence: TGTGCCAGCAGTGACTTGGTGGGAGGAACTGGAAACACCATATATTTT.